This is a list of T cell receptor beta chains from one sample in a study of OX40 agonist ivuxolimab in advanced cancers. TCRdb's copy holds only in-frame clones and misses some; the assay was immunoSEQ multiplex PCR. The top ten clones hold less than 0.35% of a sample with fewer than 100,000 clones, roughly 88% of them seen once. The source material was CD4+ or CD8+ T cells sorted from blood, sampled in a trial of the OX40 agonist ivuxolimab. Receptors were obtained from an adult with an advanced solid tumor such as melanoma, head and neck, liver or kidney cancer. CDR3s include the opening cysteine and the closing phenylalanine or tryptophan. A D gene is named only where the DNA matches it firmly. Clone size appears in some rows only: once, few, many, or a class for an expanded clone.

D	size	V	J	DNA	CDR3
.	.	TRBV15	TRBJ2-3	TGTGCCACCAGCAGAGATACCCAGGGGAAGGATACGCAGTATTTT	CATSRDTQGKDTQYF
.	.	TRBV29-1	TRBJ2-1	TGCAGCTCTGTAGGAGGTACTTCCTACAATGAGCAGTTCTTC	CSSVGGTSYNEQFF
TRBD1	once	TRBV19	TRBJ1-3	TGTGCCAGTAGTCGAAACCGGGCCTCAGGGGGCTCATCTGGAAACACCATATATTTT	CASSRNRASGGSSGNTIYF
.	once	TRBV10-3	TRBJ1-1	TGTGCCACCGCAGGGGCTTTGAACACTGAAGCTTTCTTT	CATAGALNTEAFF
.	.	TRBV28	TRBJ2-3	TGTGCCAGCAAACTGCTTAGCACAGATACGCAGTATTTT	CASKLLSTDTQYF
.	.	TRBV28	TRBJ2-1	TGTGCCAGCAGTTCAACAGGGTTATCCTACAATGAGCAGTTCTTC	CASSSTGLSYNEQFF
.	.	TRBV5-1	TRBJ1-6	TGCGCCAGCAGCTTGGTAGGGCCCGGTAATTCACCCCTCCACTTT	CASSLVGPGNSPLHF
.	.	TRBV6-6	TRBJ1-1	TGTGCCAGCAGTTCATGGGGTGGCACTGAAGCTTTCTTT	CASSSWGGTEAFF
.	.	TRBV6-1	TRBJ2-7	TGTGCCAGCAGTGCTATGGACACAGGCTACGAGCAGTACTTC	CASSAMDTGYEQYF
.	.	TRBV18	TRBJ2-5	TGTGCCAGCTCAATTTTAGACCAAGAGACCCAGTACTTC	CASSILDQETQYF
TRBD1	.	TRBV18	TRBJ2-2	TGTGCCAGCTCACCGCTAGGACAGGGGGCGTTCACCGGGGAGCTGTTTTTT	CASSPLGQGAFTGELFF
TRBD1	.	TRBV18	TRBJ2-2	TGTGCCAGCTCAGGACAGGTGGAGCTGTTTTTT	CASSGQVELFF
TRBD2	few	TRBV11-2	TRBJ2-3	TGTGCCAGCAGCTCATATAGCGGGAGCCTCCCAGATACGCAGTATTTT	CASSSYSGSLPDTQYF
.	.	TRBV5-1	TRBJ1-3	TGCGCCAGCAGCTTGGTCGGGACAACAAGCTCTGGAAACACCATATATTTT	CASSLVGTTSSGNTIYF
.	.	TRBV19	TRBJ2-7	TGTGCCAGTAGTGAAACAATCGGGCTCTACGAGCAGTACTTC	CASSETIGLYEQYF
.	.	TRBV18	TRBJ2-5	TGTGCCAGCTCACCTTTCGGGAATCGCCAAGAGACCCAGTACTTC	CASSPFGNRQETQYF
.	.	TRBV15	TRBJ2-5	TGTGCCACCAGCACCAGACTAGTAGAAGAGACCCAGTACTTC	CATSTRLVEETQYF
TRBD1	.	TRBV4-2	TRBJ2-1	TGTGCCAGCAGCCAAGACCCAGGACAGGGGCGGAATGAGCAGTTCTTC	CASSQDPGQGRNEQFF